The 9 T cell receptor beta chains below were found in one sample sequenced in a study of cytomegalovirus exposure and HLA in healthy donors (dated by TCRdb to 2016 to 2017). The library was made by the immunoSEQ multiplex PCR assay. The clones in this table, taken by TCRdb from immuneACCESS, are in-frame only. Not every clone is retained; where verified, under half of the shortfall comes from an unresolved V gene, and the cause of the rest is unknown. The sample profile shows roughly 120,000 clones; roughly nine tenths of them were found once. The ten most abundant clones make up around 3.5% of the sample. Sequencing was done on a sample of PBMCs. Source of these receptors: a man younger than 45 in good health and CMV-seronegative.

This clone showed up just a few times. The chain joins TRBV2 to TRBJ1-5, with D perhaps matching TRBD1 (5 bases). Germline-derived CDR1 and CDR2 are SNHLY and FYNNEI. Deletions cut 2 bases from V and 4 bases from J, with 9 bases between. The CDR3 totals 14 residues. The CDR3 sequence: CASSERQGNQPQHF. CDR3 sequence (DNA): TGTGCCAGCAGTGAAAGGCAGGGTAATCAGCCCCAGCATTTT.

V usage is TRBV10-3 and J usage is TRBJ2-5; maybe TRBD1 (6 bases). Trimming stripped 3 bases from V and 5 bases from J, with 10 bases between. Germline V gives CDR1 ENHRY, CDR2 SYGVKD. The CDR3 is 13 residues long. The CDR3 protein is CAISDRGKETQYF. For the CDR3, the DNA is TGTGCCATCAGTGACAGGGGAAAGGAGACCCAGTACTTC.

The chain couples TRBV7-8 to TRBJ2-7, with TRBD1 matching over 7 bases. The CDR3 has 15 amino acids. V lost 1 base and J lost 2; bases outside the gene matches: 5. Germline CDR1 and CDR2: SGHVS and FQNEAQ. The CDR3 DNA sequence: TGTGCCAGCAGCTTAGTCGGGACAGTCGCCTACGAGCAGTACTTC. This codes for CASSLVGTVAYEQYF.

The chain links TRBV15 to TRBJ2-3; 13 bases agree with TRBD2. J was trimmed by 2 bases and V by 0 bases; bases with no gene match: 2. CDR3 length equals 17 residues. Germline V CDR1 and CDR2: LNHNV, YYDKDF (reference sequence). In DNA, the CDR3 is TGTGCCACCAGCAGAGAGGGGACTAGCGGGACCACAGATACGCAGTATTTT. Amino acid sequence: CATSREGTSGTTDTQYF.

The V and J genes are TRBV7-8 and TRBJ1-5; D might be TRBD1 (6 bases). This CDR3 has 13 residues. The germline V and J ends were trimmed by 4 bases and 7 bases, with 11 bases remaining between them. Germline V lookup: CDR1 SGHVS, CDR2 FQNEAQ. The DNA for the CDR3 is TGTGCCAGCAGCTCTAACAGGGACCAGCCCCAGCATTTT. This gives the protein CASSSNRDQPQHF. Drawing the rest from reference TRBV7-8 and TRBJ1-5, the complete variable domain is GAGVSQSPRYKVAKRGQDVALRCDPISGHVSLFWYQQALGQGPEFLTYFQNEAQLDKSGLPSDRFFAERPEGSVSTLKIQRTQQEDSAVYLCASSSNRDQPQHFGDGTRLSIL.

V usage is TRBV6-4 and J usage is TRBJ2-5, with 7 bases that match TRBD2. V trimming: 3 bases; J trimming: 4 bases; junction bases outside the gene matches: 5. CDR3 size: 14 residues. Germline-derived CDR1 and CDR2 are MRHNA and SNTAGT. The CDR3: CASSEGGVGETQYF. The DNA for the CDR3 is TGTGCCAGCAGTGAGGGGGGGGTCGGAGAGACCCAGTACTTC.

The gene calls are TRBV5-1 and TRBJ2-3; 10 nucleotides agree with TRBD1. Germline assignment: CDR1 SGHRS and CDR2 YFSETQ. V shed 3 bases and J 7 bases; nucleotides not matched to a gene: 14. The CDR3 spans 17 residues. The CDR3 loop is CASSSAGTGVEINTQYF. CDR3 coding DNA: TGCGCCAGCAGCTCGGCCGGGACAGGGGTCGAAATCAATACGCAGTATTTT. The whole variable domain, remainder taken from reference TRBV5-1 and TRBJ2-3, is KAGVTQTPRYLIKTRGQQVTLSCSPISGHRSVSWYQQTPGQGLQFLFEYFSETQRNKGNFPGRFSGRQFSNSRSEMNVSTLELGDSALYLCASSSAGTGVEINTQYFGPGTRLTVL.

A single count supports this clone. This rearrangement joins TRBV4-2 to TRBJ2-7; maybe TRBD2 (5 bases). Germline V CDR1 and CDR2: LGHNA, YNFKEQ. The CDR3 contains 14 residues. The V and J ends lost 0 bases and 6 bases respectively, with 12 bases between them. CDR3 DNA: TGTGCCAGCAGCCAAGATTGGCTAGCAAGCGAGCAGTACTTC. Protein product: CASSQDWLASEQYF.

This sequence joins TRBV7-9 and TRBJ1-5; unclear D gene. V shed 5 bases and J shed 11 bases, with 13 bases lying between them. The CDR3 loop spans 12 amino acids. CDR1 is SEHNR, CDR2 FQNEAQ, per germline (reference sequence). CDR3: CASSPPIGAQHF. The DNA of the CDR3 is TGTGCCAGCAGCCCCCCCATCGGAGCCCAGCATTTT. Full variable domain (outside the CDR3, taken from reference TRBV7-9 and TRBJ1-5): DTGVSQNPRHKITKRGQNVTFRCDPISEHNRLYWYRQTLGQGPEFLTYFQNEAQLEKSRLLSDRFSAERPKGSFSTLEIQRTEQGDSAMYLCASSPPIGAQHFGDGTRLSIL.